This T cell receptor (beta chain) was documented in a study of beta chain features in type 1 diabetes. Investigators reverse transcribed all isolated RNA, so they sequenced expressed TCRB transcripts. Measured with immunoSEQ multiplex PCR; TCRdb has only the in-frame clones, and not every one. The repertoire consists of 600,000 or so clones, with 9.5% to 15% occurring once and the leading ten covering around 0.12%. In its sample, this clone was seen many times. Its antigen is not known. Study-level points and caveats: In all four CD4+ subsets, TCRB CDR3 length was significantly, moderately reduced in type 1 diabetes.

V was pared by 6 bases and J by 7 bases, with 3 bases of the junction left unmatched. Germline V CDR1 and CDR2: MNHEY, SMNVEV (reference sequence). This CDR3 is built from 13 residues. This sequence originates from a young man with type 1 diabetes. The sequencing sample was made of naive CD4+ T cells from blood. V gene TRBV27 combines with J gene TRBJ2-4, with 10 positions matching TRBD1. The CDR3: CASSQDRGNIQYF. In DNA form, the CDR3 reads TGTGCCAGCAGCCAGGACAGGGGGAACATTCAGTACTTC.